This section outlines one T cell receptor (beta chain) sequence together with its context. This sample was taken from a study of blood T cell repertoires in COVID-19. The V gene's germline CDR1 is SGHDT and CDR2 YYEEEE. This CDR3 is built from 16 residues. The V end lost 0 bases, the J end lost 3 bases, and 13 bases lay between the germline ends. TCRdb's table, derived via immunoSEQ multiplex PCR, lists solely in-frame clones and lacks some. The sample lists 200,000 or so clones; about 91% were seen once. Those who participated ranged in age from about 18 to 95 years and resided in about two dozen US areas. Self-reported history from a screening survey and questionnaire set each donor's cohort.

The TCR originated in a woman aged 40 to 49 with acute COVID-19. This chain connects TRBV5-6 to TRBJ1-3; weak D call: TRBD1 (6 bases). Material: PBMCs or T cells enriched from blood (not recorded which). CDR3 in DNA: TGTGCCAGCAGCTTGGCCTCCAGGGGCAGTGGAAACACCATATATTTT. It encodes CASSLASRGSGNTIYF.